This T cell receptor (beta chain) comes out of a study of blood T cell repertoires in COVID-19. In the study overall: Both acute and convalescent COVID-19 samples were obtained from the United States, Italy and Spain.

Per the original data handling: Estimation of nucleated cell counts relied on the amplification of reference gene primers. Clones were sequenced by immunoSEQ multiplex PCR, and TCRdb holds only the in-frame ones, with some missing. Clone size and the V and J calls come from that table; the DNA yielded D and trimming. The sample lists approximately 130,000 clones, 80% to 90% occurring once. This clone was detected only a few times. In germline, CDR1 is MNHNY, CDR2 SVGAGI (reference sequence). CDR3 length: 14 residues. The ends lost 6 bases at V and 6 bases at J; junction bases unmatched: 9. The sequencing sample was made of peripheral blood. This TCR was recovered from a human donor in a cohort sampled during active COVID-19. The chain joins TRBV6-6 to TRBJ2-7; 9 bases map to TRBD1. The CDR3 loop reads CASSSIPTGGEQYF. As DNA, the CDR3 is TGTGCCAGCAGCTCCATTCCGACAGGGGGCGAGCAGTACTTC.